This is a list of T cell receptor beta chains from one sample in a study of read filtering for tumor transcriptome and immune sequencing. MiXCR was run by TCRdb on the reads, yielding one entry per CDR3 protein. The table includes around 31,000 distinct CDR3 sequences, roughly 20% detected once. Material for sequencing was a population of CD138-negative cells sorted from bone marrow. These receptors were collected from a donor at least 40 years old with multiple myeloma. CDR3s leave out the opening cysteine and the closing phenylalanine or tryptophan. Clone size appears in some rows only: once, few, many, or a class for an expanded clone.

clone_size	v_call	j_call	cdr3_aa
.	TRBV6-1	TRBJ2-3	ASSQWQGASTDTQY
.	TRBV6-5	TRBJ1-3	ASSFRSGNTIY
.	TRBV5-4	TRBJ2-3	ASSRGNAGDTQY
many	TRBV29-1	TRBJ2-4	SATRLAKNIQY
many	TRBV28	TRBJ2-1	ASSTASAGNYNEQF
many	TRBV7-9	TRBJ2-5	ASSLVPQGPQY
large	TRBV7-6	TRBJ2-7	ASSPGTSQY
many	TRBV6-1	TRBJ1-1	ASFRVENTEAF
medium-sized	TRBV7-8	TRBJ2-6	ASSLAGLDFSGANVLT
.	TRBV29-1	TRBJ2-1	CVVPRGYNEQF
many	TRBV3-1	TRBJ2-1	ASSQVGIEQF
many	TRBV28	TRBJ2-5	ASSPPFGQETQY
many	TRBV29-1	TRBJ2-5	SSAQGEGETQY
few	TRBV4-2	TRBJ2-3	ASSQDFSLAGTDTQY